This note documents a single T cell receptor beta chain sequence. The germline V gene has CDR1 SGHTA and CDR2 FQGNSA. Trimming cost V 5 bases and J 5 bases, with 12 bases left between them. The CDR3 consists of 13 residues. This specimen belongs to a study of blood T cell repertoires in COVID-19. Overall study context: Acute and convalescent COVID-19 specimens originated in the United States, Italy and Spain.

Sequenced by immunoSEQ multiplex PCR; TCRdb stores in-frame clones only, minus some. The sample has a few hundred thousand clones, approximately 85% seen once. This sequence originates from a woman between 50 and 59 years old who had been exposed to COVID-19. The V and J genes are TRBV7-2 and TRBJ1-2; the D gene is possibly TRBD1 (6 bases). Material for sequencing was PBMCs or T cells enriched from blood (not recorded which). The CDR3 reads CASSPQQGYGYTF. Written as DNA, the CDR3 is TGTGCCAGCAGCCCGCAACAGGGTTATGGCTACACCTTC.